Below are 28 T cell receptor beta chains sequenced from a single sample in a study of T cell responses to AZD1222 COVID-19 vaccine. Libraries were prepared by immunoSEQ multiplex PCR; TCRdb keeps only in-frame clonotypes and omits some of them. This repertoire shows approximately 100,000 clones, 70% to 90% found once; its top ten account for 4.4%. This sample comprised peripheral blood, obtained 28 days after the second AZD1222 dose. The receptor set was obtained from an adult who received the AZD1222 COVID-19 vaccine.

The gene calls are TRBV9 and TRBJ1-2, with D unclear. This CDR3 spans 12 amino acids. Deletions cut 0 bases from V and 5 bases from J, with 5 bases between. The germline V gene encodes CDR1 SGDLS and CDR2 YYNGEE. The CDR3 sequence: CASSVGGYGYTF. The CDR3, as DNA: TGTGCCAGCAGCGTAGGTGGATATGGCTACACCTTC.

The V and J genes are TRBV28 and TRBJ1-3, with TRBD1 identical over 9 bases. J was trimmed by 4 bases and V by 6 bases; bases with no gene match: 7. Germline loops: CDR1 MDHEN, CDR2 SYDVKM. This CDR3 contains 15 residues. CDR3 sequence: CASSGQGPAGNTIYF. CDR3 DNA sequence: TGTGCCAGCAGCGGACAGGGGCCGGCCGGAAACACCATATATTTT. The full variable domain, completed using reference TRBV28 and TRBJ1-3, is DVKVTQSSRYLVKRTGEKVFLECVQDMDHENMFWYRQDPGLGLRLIYFSYDVKMKEKGDIPEGYSVSREKKERFSLILESASTNQTSMYLCASSGQGPAGNTIYFGEGSWLTVV.

The CDR3 reads CASKGEKLFF. CDR3 DNA: TGTGCCAGCAAAGGCGAAAAACTGTTTTTT. J is TRBJ1-4 and V is TRBV2; D gene ambiguous. V lost 7 bases to trimming and J lost 8 bases, with 5 bases between them. The CDR3 runs 10 residues. CDR1 and CDR2 from the germline V gene are SNHLY and FYNNEI.

This clone was seen a handful of times. Other nucleotide sequences in the sample specify the same CDR3. J is TRBJ2-2 and V is TRBV9; D remains ambiguous. The CDR3 consists of 13 residues. CDR1 and CDR2 from the germline V gene are SGDLS and YYNGEE. Trimming pared 0 bases from V and 7 bases from J, leaving 7 bases between. The CDR3 nucleotides are TGTGCCAGCAGCGTAGTGCTGGGCGGGGAGCTGTTTTTT. Translated, it gives CASSVVLGGELFF.

The V and J genes are TRBV9 and TRBJ2-2; D perhaps matches TRBD1 (6 bases). The germline V gene has CDR1 SGDLS and CDR2 YYNGEE. Trimming took off 4 bases at V and 13 bases at J, with 14 bases between the two ends. This CDR3 is 12 amino acids long. This chain's CDR3 is CASSFTGQGLFF. The DNA for the CDR3 is TGTGCCAGCAGCTTCACAGGGCAGGGGCTGTTTTTT.

The table lists this clone with a count of one. The rearrangement joins TRBV5-8 to TRBJ2-1, with TRBD2 identical over 11 bases. The CDR3 covers 18 residues. V lost 0 bases and J lost 0; bases outside the gene matches: 5. The germline CDR1 and CDR2 sequences are SGHTS and YDEGEE. CDR3 region: CASSLVLAGGLSYNEQFF. CDR3 sequence (DNA): TGTGCCAGCAGCTTGGTCCTAGCGGGAGGCCTCTCCTACAATGAGCAGTTCTTC.

This rearrangement joins TRBV6-5 to TRBJ1-5; TRBD1 might be the D (6 bases). V was cut by 10 bases and J by 7 bases, with 23 bases left in between. The CDR3 is made up of 15 amino acids. Per the germline V gene, CDR1 is MNHEY and CDR2 is SVGAGI. CDR3: CATSGGAKFGQPQHF. In DNA form, the CDR3 reads TGTGCCACCTCTGGGGGGGCTAAATTTGGCCAGCCCCAGCATTTT.

This clone was observed once. The rearrangement links TRBV18 to TRBJ1-5; 10 bases line up with TRBD1. J gave up 6 bases and V 5 bases, and 4 bases lay outside the gene matches. The CDR3 extends over 14 amino acids. Germline V gives CDR1 KGHSH, CDR2 LQKENI. The CDR3 DNA is TGTGCCAGCTCATCGACAGGGGGCTCTCAGCCCCAGCATTTT. Protein: CASSSTGGSQPQHF. The whole variable domain, remainder taken from reference TRBV18 and TRBJ1-5, is NAGVMQNPRHLVRRRGQEARLRCSPMKGHSHVYWYRQLPEEGLKFMVYLQKENIIDESGMPKERFSAEFPKEGPSILRIQQVVRGDSAAYFCASSSTGGSQPQHFGDGTRLSIL.

The chain employs TRBV18 and TRBJ1-5; D remains unclear. The CDR3 contains 16 residues. V dropped 3 bases and J dropped 3 bases, with 15 bases sitting between them. Germline lookup yields CDR1 KGHSH and CDR2 LQKENI. CDR3 DNA: TGTGCCAGCTCACCGAACCCCGCTGCAGTCAATCAGCCCCAGCATTTT. Translation: CASSPNPAAVNQPQHF.

This chain links TRBV7-6 with TRBJ2-3; TRBD2 aligns across 8 bases. The trim removed 0 bases at V and 6 bases at J, leaving 8 bases unmatched. The CDR3 spans 16 residues. The germline V gene encodes CDR1 SGHVS and CDR2 FNYEAQ. CDR3 in amino acids: CASSLAIGGASDTQYF. The CDR3 DNA reads as TGTGCCAGCAGCTTAGCCATCGGGGGGGCCTCGGATACGCAGTATTTT. The variable domain in full, with the rest retrieved from reference TRBV7-6 and TRBJ2-3, is GAGVSQSPRYKVTKRGQDVALRCDPISGHVSLYWYRQALGQGPEFLTYFNYEAQQDKSGLPNDRFSAERPEGSISTLTIQRTEQRDSAMYRCASSLAIGGASDTQYFGPGTRLTVL.

V is TRBV11-2 and J is TRBJ2-7, with 7 bases fitting TRBD1. The CDR3 extends over 15 amino acids. With 2 bases clipped from V and 4 bases from J, the junction kept 8 bases outside the gene matches. Germline V lookup: CDR1 SGHAT, CDR2 FQNNGV. The CDR3: CASSLFRDREYEQYF. CDR3 sequence (DNA): TGTGCCAGCAGCTTATTCCGGGACAGAGAATACGAGCAGTACTTC.

This CDR3 is CASSLARRGNEQFF. In nucleotides, the CDR3 is TGTGCCAGCAGCTTAGCGCGGAGGGGTAATGAGCAGTTCTTC. The chain combines TRBV7-2 with TRBJ2-1; D is possibly TRBD2 (6 bases). There are 14 residues in the CDR3. CDR1 is SGHTA, CDR2 FQGNSA, per germline. Trimming left V 0 bases short and J 7 bases short, with 10 bases between. Together with reference TRBV7-2 and TRBJ2-1, the CDR3 gives the full variable domain: GAGVSQSPSNKVTEKGKDVELRCDPISGHTALYWYRQSLGQGLEFLIYFQGNSAPDKSGLPSDRFSAERTGGSVSTLTIQRTQQEDSAVYLCASSLARRGNEQFFGPGTRLTVL.

In this sample, this clone turned up once. The chain is built from TRBV7-3 and TRBJ2-1, with 9 nucleotides matching TRBD2. CDR1 and CDR2 (germline): SGHTA, FQGTGA. V dropped 3 bases and J dropped 10; count of bases not matched to a gene: 4. The CDR3 contains 13 residues. CDR3 loop: CASSFRGRGEQFF. The DNA of the CDR3 is TGTGCCAGCAGCTTCCGCGGGAGGGGGGAGCAGTTCTTC.

This chain uses TRBV5-4 with TRBJ2-5; D unresolved. This CDR3 is built from 12 residues. The V gene's germline CDR1 is SGHNT and CDR2 YYREEE (reference sequence). V was pared by 0 bases and J by 4 bases, with 4 bases between. CDR3 sequence (DNA): TGTGCCAGCAGCTTGGTGGGAGAGACCCAGTACTTC. It codes for CASSLVGETQYF.

The rearrangement links TRBV30 to TRBJ2-7; D gene unclear. V was trimmed by 2 bases and J by 3 bases, leaving 5 bases between them. The CDR3 consists of 11 residues. The germline V gene encodes CDR1 GTSNPN and CDR2 SVGIG (reference sequence). CDR3 coding DNA: TGTGCCTGGAGTAACAGCTACGAGCAGTACTTC. As protein: CAWSNSYEQYF.

Remarks on this clone: Sequence at one end of the junction differs from germline and may be a read error. This chain connects TRBV29-1 to TRBJ2-7; D might be TRBD1 (5 bases). The CDR3 runs to 11 residues. Per germline, CDR1 SQVTM and CDR2 ANQGSEA. The CDR3 loop reads CSVGHNYEQYF. DNA of the CDR3: TGCAGTGTTGGACACAACTACGAGCAGTACTTC.

The chain employs TRBV2 and TRBJ2-5; D might be TRBD2 (5 bases). The germline V gene has CDR1 SNHLY and CDR2 FYNNEI. There are 15 residues in the CDR3. The V and J ends lost 0 bases and 1 base respectively, with 9 bases between them. Here the CDR3 reads CASSEAGGFQETQYF. In nucleotides, the CDR3 is TGTGCCAGCAGTGAAGCGGGCGGGTTCCAAGAGACCCAGTACTTC.

This chain connects TRBV11-3 to TRBJ2-1; D unclear. Germline V gene lookup returns CDR1 SGHNT and CDR2 YENEEA. The ends were cut back, 2 bases at V and 5 bases at J, with 4 bases in the middle. This CDR3 region has 12 residues. The DNA of the CDR3 is TGTGCCAGCAGCTTAAGGGACAATGAGCAGTTCTTC. Protein: CASSLRDNEQFF.

This sequence joins TRBV23-1 and TRBJ2-7; 7 nucleotides align to TRBD1. TRBV23-1 qualifies as an ORF whose function is uncertain. This CDR3 has 15 residues. Trimming cost V 3 bases and J 5 bases; bases outside gene matches: 10. For the CDR3, the DNA is TGCGCCAGCAGTCACAGACGACAGGGTGAGAACGAGCAGTACTTC. Its protein product is CASSHRRQGENEQYF.

The chain is built from TRBV29-1 and TRBJ2-2; D unclear. Germline assignment: CDR1 SQVTM and CDR2 ANQGSEA. The CDR3 covers 11 residues. The V end was cut by 6 bases, the J end by 5 bases, with 7 bases between. CDR3 in amino acids: CSVARTGELFF. DNA for the CDR3: TGCAGCGTCGCTCGGACCGGGGAGCTGTTTTTT.

This chain uses TRBV5-1 with TRBJ2-5, with 7 bases aligning to TRBD2. Germline V gene sequence: CDR1 SGHRS, CDR2 YFSETQ. Trimming cost V 0 bases and J 2 bases; bases outside gene matches: 1. The CDR3 contains 14 residues. The CDR3 coding sequence is TGCGCCAGCAGCTTGGGGCGGGGGCAAGAGACCCAGTACTTC. Residues: CASSLGRGQETQYF.

This rearrangement joins TRBV19 to TRBJ2-3; 11 bases fit TRBD2. V lost 10 bases to trimming and J lost 2 bases; unmatched junction nucleotides: 8. CDR1 LNHDA and CDR2 SQIVND come from the germline V gene (reference sequence). The CDR3 covers 15 residues. The CDR3 spells CATQRLAGHTDTQYF. CDR3 nucleotide sequence: TGTGCCACCCAGAGACTAGCGGGACACACAGATACGCAGTATTTT.

The chain is built from TRBV5-6 and TRBJ2-7; D not certain. V was shortened by 0 bases and J by 4 bases, with 8 bases between the two germline ends. From germline, CDR1 is SGHDT and CDR2 YYEEEE. The CDR3 loop spans 13 amino acids. This chain's CDR3 is CASSLVQSYEQYF. For the CDR3, the DNA is TGTGCCAGCAGCTTGGTACAGTCTTACGAGCAGTACTTC.

V and J are TRBV30 and TRBJ2-5; 8 bases are a match to TRBD2. From germline, CDR1 is GTSNPN and CDR2 SVGIG (reference sequence). V trimming: 7 bases; J trimming: 5 bases; junction bases outside the gene matches: 9. The CDR3 has 13 residues. Here the CDR3 DNA reads TGTGCCTCGAACCGAGGCGGGGGGGAGACCCAGTACTTC. Protein product: CASNRGGGETQYF.

The chain joins TRBV14 to TRBJ2-7; 9 positions agree with TRBD1. CDR1 and CDR2 from the germline V gene are SGHDN and FVKESK. V gave up 1 base and J gave up 5 bases; unmatched junction bases: 12. This CDR3 contains 17 residues. The CDR3 DNA reads as TGTGCCAGCAGCCAAGCCTATCGGGACAGGGTAACCGACGAGCAGTACTTC. Amino acids: CASSQAYRDRVTDEQYF.

This chain connects TRBV5-1 to TRBJ1-1; TRBD1 might be the D (6 bases). The CDR3 length is 15 residues. The V end was cut by 1 base, the J end by 2 bases, with 12 bases between. Germline V gene data show CDR1 as SGHRS and CDR2 as YFSETQ. DNA of the CDR3: TGCGCCAGCAGCTTGCGGCAGGGGACTAACACTGAAGCTTTCTTT. Translation: CASSLRQGTNTEAFF.

The chain combines TRBV7-9 with TRBJ2-7, with 8 nucleotides matching TRBD1. The germline V gene encodes CDR1 SEHNR and CDR2 FQNEAQ (reference sequence). V shed 0 bases and J 2 bases; nucleotides not matched to a gene: 3. The CDR3 spans 15 residues. The CDR3 loop reads CASSLAGQGPYEQYF. The DNA for the CDR3 is TGTGCCAGCAGCTTAGCCGGACAGGGCCCCTACGAGCAGTACTTC.

The chain carries TRBV28 and TRBJ2-7; no clear D gene. CDR3 size: 14 residues. Between the trimmed V and J ends, which lost 3 bases and 7 bases, there was a span of 16 bases. Germline V gene lookup returns CDR1 MDHEN and CDR2 SYDVKM. CDR3 in DNA: TGTGCCAGCAGTTTGTACGGAACTACGGTTGAGCAGTACTTC. Translating gives CASSLYGTTVEQYF.